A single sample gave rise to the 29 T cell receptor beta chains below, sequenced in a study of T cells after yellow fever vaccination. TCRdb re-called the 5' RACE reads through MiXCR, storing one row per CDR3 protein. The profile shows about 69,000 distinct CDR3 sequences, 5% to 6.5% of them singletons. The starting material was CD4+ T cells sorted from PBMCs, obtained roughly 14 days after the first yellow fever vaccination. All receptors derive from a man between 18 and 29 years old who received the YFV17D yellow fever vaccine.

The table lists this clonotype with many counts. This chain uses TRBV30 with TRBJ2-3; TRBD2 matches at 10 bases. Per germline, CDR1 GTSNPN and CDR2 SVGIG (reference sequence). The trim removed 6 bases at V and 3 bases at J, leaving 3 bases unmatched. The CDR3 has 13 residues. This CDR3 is CACKTSGTDTQYF. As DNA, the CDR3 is TGTGCCTGCAAGACTAGCGGGACAGATACGCAGTATTTT.

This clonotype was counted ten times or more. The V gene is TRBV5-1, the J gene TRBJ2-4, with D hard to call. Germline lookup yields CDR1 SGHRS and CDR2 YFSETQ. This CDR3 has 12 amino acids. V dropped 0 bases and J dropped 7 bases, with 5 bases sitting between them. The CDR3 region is CASSLVANIQYF. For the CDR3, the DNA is TGCGCCAGCAGCTTGGTTGCGAACATTCAGTACTTC.

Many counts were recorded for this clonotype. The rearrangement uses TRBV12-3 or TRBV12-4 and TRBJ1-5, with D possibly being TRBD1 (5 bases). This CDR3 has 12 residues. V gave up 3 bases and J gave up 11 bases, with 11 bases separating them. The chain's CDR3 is CASSFSRGAQHF. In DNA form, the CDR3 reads TGTGCCAGCAGTTTTTCCCGGGGGGCCCAGCATTTT.

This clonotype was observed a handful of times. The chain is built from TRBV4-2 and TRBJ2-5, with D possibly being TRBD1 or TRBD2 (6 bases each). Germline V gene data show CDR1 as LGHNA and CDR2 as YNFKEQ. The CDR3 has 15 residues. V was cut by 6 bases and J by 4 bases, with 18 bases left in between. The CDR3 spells CASSRRGGSVETQYF. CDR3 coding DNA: TGTGCCAGCAGTCGACGAGGGGGGTCAGTAGAGACCCAGTACTTC.

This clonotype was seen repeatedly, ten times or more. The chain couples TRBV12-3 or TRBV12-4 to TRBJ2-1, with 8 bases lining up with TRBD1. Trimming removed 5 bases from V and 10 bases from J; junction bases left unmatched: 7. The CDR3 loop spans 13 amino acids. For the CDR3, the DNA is TGTGCCAGCAGTCAGGACAGGGCTGGGGAGCAGTTCTTC. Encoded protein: CASSQDRAGEQFF.

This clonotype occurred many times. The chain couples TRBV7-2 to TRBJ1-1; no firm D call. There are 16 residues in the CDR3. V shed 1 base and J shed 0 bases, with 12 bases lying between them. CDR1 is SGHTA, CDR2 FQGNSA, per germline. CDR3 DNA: TGTGCCAGCAGCTTAGGGACGCTGCGCGTGAACACTGAAGCTTTCTTT. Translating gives CASSLGTLRVNTEAFF.

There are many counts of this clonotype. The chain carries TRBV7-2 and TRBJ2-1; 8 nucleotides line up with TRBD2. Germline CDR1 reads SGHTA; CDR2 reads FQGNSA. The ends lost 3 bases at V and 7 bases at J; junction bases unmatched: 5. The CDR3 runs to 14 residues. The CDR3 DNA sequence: TGTGCCAGCAGCTTTTCGGGGGGGGGGAATGAGCAGTTCTTC. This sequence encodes CASSFSGGGNEQFF.

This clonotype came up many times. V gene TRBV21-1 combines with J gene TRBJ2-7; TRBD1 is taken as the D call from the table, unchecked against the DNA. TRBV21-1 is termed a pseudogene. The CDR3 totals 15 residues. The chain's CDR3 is CASSKPPGTNYEQYF. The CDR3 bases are TGTGCCAGCAGCAAACCCCCGGGAACAAACTACGAGCAGTACTTC.

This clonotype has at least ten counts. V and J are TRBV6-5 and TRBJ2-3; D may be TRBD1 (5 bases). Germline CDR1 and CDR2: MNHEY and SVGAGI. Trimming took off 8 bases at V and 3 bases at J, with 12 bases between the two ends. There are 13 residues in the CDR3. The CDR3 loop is CASGALRTDTQYF. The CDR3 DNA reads TGTGCCAGCGGGGCGTTGAGGACAGATACGCAGTATTTT.

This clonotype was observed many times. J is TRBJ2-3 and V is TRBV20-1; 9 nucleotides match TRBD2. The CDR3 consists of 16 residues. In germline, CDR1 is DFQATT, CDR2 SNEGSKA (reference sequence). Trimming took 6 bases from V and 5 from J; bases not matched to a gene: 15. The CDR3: CSASQGRGGRGDTQYF. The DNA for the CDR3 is TGCAGTGCCTCTCAGGGGCGGGGGGGCCGCGGAGATACGCAGTATTTT.

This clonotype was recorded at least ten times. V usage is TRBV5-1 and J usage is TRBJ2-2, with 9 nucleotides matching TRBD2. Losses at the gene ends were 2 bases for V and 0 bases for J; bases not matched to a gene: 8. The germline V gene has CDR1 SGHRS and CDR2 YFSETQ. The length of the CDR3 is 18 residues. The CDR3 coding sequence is TGCGCCAGCAGCTTAGTAGCGGGGGCAACGGCGAACACCGGGGAGCTGTTTTTT. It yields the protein CASSLVAGATANTGELFF. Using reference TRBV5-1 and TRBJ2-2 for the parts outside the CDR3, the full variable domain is KAGVTQTPRYLIKTRGQQVTLSCSPISGHRSVSWYQQTPGQGLQFLFEYFSETQRNKGNFPGRFSGRQFSNSRSEMNVSTLELGDSALYLCASSLVAGATANTGELFFGEGSRLTVL.

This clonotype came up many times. The CDR3 nucleotides read TGTGCCAGCAGTTTGGGGGGACTAGGAGCGGGCGAGACCCAGTACTTC. It is translated as CASSLGGLGAGETQYF. This sequence joins TRBV6-5 and TRBJ2-5, with 8 positions matching TRBD2. CDR1 and CDR2 from the germline V gene are MNHEY and SVGAGI. J lost 5 bases, V lost 4 bases, and 12 bases had no gene match. This CDR3 has 16 amino acids.

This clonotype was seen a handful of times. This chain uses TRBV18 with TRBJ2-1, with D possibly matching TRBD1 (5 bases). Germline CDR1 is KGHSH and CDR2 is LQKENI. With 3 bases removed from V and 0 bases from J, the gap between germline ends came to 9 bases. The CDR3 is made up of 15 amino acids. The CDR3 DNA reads TGTGCCAGCTCACCCGACAGCCGCTCCTACAATGAGCAGTTCTTC. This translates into CASSPDSRSYNEQFF.

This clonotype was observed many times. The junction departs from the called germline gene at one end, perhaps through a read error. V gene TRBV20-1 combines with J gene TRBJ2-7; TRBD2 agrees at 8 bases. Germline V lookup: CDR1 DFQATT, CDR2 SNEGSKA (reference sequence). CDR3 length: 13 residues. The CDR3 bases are TGCAGCGCTAGCCGCGGGGGGTGGAGCGAGCAGTACTTC. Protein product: CSASRGGWSEQYF.

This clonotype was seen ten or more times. CDR3 in amino acids: CASSLAQGSTEAFF. The CDR3 nucleotides read TGTGCCAGCAGCTTAGCACAGGGGAGCACTGAAGCTTTCTTT. The rearrangement uses TRBV11-1 and TRBJ1-1; 7 positions match TRBD1. After removal of 0 bases from V and 4 bases from J, the junction contained 2 bases not matched to a gene. From germline, CDR1 is SGHAT and CDR2 FQDESV (reference sequence). The CDR3 runs to 14 residues.

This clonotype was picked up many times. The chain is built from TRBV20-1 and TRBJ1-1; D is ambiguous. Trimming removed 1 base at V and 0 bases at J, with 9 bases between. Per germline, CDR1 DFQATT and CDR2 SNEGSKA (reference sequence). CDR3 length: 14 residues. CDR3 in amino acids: CSARGQTLNTEAFF. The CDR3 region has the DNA TGCAGTGCTAGAGGCCAGACTCTGAACACTGAAGCTTTCTTT.

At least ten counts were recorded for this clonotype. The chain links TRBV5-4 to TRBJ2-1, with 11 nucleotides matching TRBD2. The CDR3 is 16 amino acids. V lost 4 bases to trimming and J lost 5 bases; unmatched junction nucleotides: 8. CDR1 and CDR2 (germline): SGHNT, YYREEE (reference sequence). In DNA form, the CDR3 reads TGTGCCAGCAGCACCCCGACTAGCGGGGAAGACAATGAGCAGTTCTTC. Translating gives CASSTPTSGEDNEQFF. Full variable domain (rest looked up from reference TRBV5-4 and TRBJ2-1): ETGVTQSPTHLIKTRGQQVTLRCSSQSGHNTVSWYQQALGQGPQFIFQYYREEENGRGNFPPRFSGLQFPNYSSELNVNALELDDSALYLCASSTPTSGEDNEQFFGPGTRLTVL.

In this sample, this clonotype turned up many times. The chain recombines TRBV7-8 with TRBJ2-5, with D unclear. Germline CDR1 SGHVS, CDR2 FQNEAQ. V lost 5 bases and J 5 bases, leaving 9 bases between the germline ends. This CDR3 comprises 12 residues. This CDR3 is CASSPLMETQYF. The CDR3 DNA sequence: TGTGCCAGCAGCCCCCTCATGGAGACCCAGTACTTC. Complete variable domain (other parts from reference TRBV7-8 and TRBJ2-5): GAGVSQSPRYKVAKRGQDVALRCDPISGHVSLFWYQQALGQGPEFLTYFQNEAQLDKSGLPSDRFFAERPEGSVSTLKIQRTQQEDSAVYLCASSPLMETQYFGPGTRLLVL.

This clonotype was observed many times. The CDR3 is CASSQERTSTDTQYF. DNA of the CDR3: TGCGCCAGCAGCCAAGAAAGGACTAGCACAGATACGCAGTATTTT. The V call is TRBV4-3, the J call TRBJ2-3; D might be TRBD2 (5 bases). CDR1 LGHNA and CDR2 YSLEER come from the germline V gene. The V and J ends lost 0 bases and 0 bases respectively, with 7 bases between them. This CDR3 is 15 amino acids long.

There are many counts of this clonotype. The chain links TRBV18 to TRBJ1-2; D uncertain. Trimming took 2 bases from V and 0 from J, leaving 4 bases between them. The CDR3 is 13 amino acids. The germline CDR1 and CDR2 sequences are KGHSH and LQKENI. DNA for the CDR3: TGTGCCAGCTCACCAAGATCTAACTATGGCTACACCTTC. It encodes CASSPRSNYGYTF.

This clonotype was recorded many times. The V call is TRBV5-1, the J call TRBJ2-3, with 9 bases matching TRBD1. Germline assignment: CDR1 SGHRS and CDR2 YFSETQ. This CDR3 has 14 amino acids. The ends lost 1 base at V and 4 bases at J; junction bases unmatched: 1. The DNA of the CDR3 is TGCGCCAGCAGCTTGACAGGGGGCGCAGATACGCAGTATTTT. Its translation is CASSLTGGADTQYF.

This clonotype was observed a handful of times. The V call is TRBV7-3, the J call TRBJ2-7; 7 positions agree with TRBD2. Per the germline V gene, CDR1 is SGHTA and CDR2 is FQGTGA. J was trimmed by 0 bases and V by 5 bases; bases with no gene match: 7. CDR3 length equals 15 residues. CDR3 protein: CASSPGSGGSYEQYF. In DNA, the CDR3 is TGTGCCAGCAGCCCAGGTTCGGGGGGCTCCTACGAGCAGTACTTC.

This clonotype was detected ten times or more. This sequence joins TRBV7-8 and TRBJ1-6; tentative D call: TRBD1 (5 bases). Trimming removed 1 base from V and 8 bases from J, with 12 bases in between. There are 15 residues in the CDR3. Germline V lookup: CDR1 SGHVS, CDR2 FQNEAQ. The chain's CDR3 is CASSLVRGTDSPLHF. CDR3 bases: TGTGCCAGCAGCTTAGTTCGGGGCACCGATTCACCCCTCCACTTT.

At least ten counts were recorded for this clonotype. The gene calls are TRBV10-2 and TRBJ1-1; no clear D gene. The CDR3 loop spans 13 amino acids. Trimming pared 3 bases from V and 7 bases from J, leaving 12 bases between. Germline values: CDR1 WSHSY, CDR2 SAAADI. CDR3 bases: TGCGCCAGCAGTGACCCCAAAATCGGTGAAGCTTTCTTT. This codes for CASSDPKIGEAFF.

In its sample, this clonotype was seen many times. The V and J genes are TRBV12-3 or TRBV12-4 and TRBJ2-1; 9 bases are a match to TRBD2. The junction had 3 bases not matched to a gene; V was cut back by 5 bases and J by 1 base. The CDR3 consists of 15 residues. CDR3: CASSATSGSYNEQFF. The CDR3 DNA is TGTGCCAGCAGTGCCACTAGCGGGTCCTACAATGAGCAGTTCTTC.

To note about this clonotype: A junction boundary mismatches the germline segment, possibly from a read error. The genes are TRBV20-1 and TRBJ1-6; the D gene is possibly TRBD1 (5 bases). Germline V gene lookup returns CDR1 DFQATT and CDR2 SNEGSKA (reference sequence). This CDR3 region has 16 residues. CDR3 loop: CCAPPPGGGDNSPLHF. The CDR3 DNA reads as TGCTGTGCTCCCCCCCCCGGCGGAGGGGACAATTCACCCCTCCACTTT.

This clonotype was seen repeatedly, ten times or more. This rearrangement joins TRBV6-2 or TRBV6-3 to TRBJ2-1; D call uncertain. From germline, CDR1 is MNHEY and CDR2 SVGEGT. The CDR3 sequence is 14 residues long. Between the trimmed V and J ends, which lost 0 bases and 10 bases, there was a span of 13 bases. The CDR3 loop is CASSYSMGLGEQFF. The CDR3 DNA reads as TGTGCCAGCAGTTACTCGATGGGCTTGGGGGAGCAGTTCTTC.

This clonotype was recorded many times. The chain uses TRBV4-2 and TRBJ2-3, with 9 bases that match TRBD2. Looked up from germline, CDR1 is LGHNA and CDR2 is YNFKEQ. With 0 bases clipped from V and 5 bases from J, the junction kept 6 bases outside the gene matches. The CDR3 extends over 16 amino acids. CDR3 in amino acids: CASSQDKTSGGDTQYF. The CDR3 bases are TGTGCCAGCAGCCAAGATAAGACTAGCGGAGGAGATACGCAGTATTTT.

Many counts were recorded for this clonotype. CDR3 sequence: CASSPPRGSGANVLTF. For the CDR3, the DNA is TGTGCCAGCTCACCCCCCCGCGGCTCTGGGGCCAACGTCCTGACTTTC. V and J are TRBV18 and TRBJ2-6; D call uncertain. The CDR3 is 16 residues long. Germline CDR1 is KGHSH and CDR2 is LQKENI. V shed 3 bases and J shed 0 bases, with 9 bases lying between them.